The T cell receptor beta chain described here comes from a study of beta chain features in type 1 diabetes. About the research overall: All samples together contributed 100 million to 120 million sorted cells for examination.

As to this clone: Its target is unknown.

Investigators reverse transcribed all isolated RNA, so they sequenced expressed TCRB transcripts. The assay was immunoSEQ multiplex PCR, and TCRdb's table has in-frame clones only and misses some. The repertoire consists of 360,000 or so clones, with roughly 21% occurring once and the leading ten covering approximately 0.041%. From germline, CDR1 is MNHNS and CDR2 SASEGT. The CDR3 spans 14 residues. Between the trimmed V and J ends, which lost 8 bases and 1 base, there was a span of 11 bases. Study conclusions and caveats: Whether HLA type affects TCRB rearrangement stayed undetermined in the present work. Shorter templates might be favored by PCR, equally in patients and controls.

Sorted populations all had greater than 95% purity. The clonotype was recovered from a woman aged 18-29 years in good health. The source material was naive CD4+ T cells from blood. The chain uses TRBV6-1 and TRBJ1-4, with a tentative D call TRBD1 (5 bases). The CDR3 DNA is TGTGCCAGCTTAAGGGGCAGAACTAATGAAAAACTGTTTTTT. Protein product: CASLRGRTNEKLFF.